A single sample gave rise to the 28 T cell receptor beta chains below, sequenced in a study of CD8 T cells in ankylosing spondylitis. MiXCR was run by TCRdb on the 5' RACE reads, yielding one entry per CDR3 protein. Found here are about 250,000 distinct CDR3 sequences, roughly 8% of them singletons; the top ten hold roughly 4.9%. The sequenced sample was blood, either unsorted or a sorted T cell fraction (not recorded which). Every receptor here comes from a female donor with ankylosing spondylitis or in good health (not recorded which).

There are a few counts of this clonotype. This chain links TRBV11-2 with TRBJ2-7; 9 nucleotides agree with TRBD2. The CDR3 has 18 residues. V lost 1 base to trimming and J lost 2 bases; unmatched junction nucleotides: 12. Germline V CDR1 and CDR2: SGHAT, FQNNGV. For the CDR3, the DNA is TGTGCCAGCAGCTTAGCATCTAGCGGGATCACTACTACCTACGAGCAGTACTTC. Its translation is CASSLASSGITTTYEQYF.

In its sample, this clonotype was seen a few times. This chain links TRBV29-1 with TRBJ1-1; TRBD1 matches 8 bases. The CDR3 covers 11 residues. Trimming took 6 bases from V and 6 from J; bases not matched to a gene: 3. CDR1 and CDR2 (germline): SQVTM, ANQGSEA. The CDR3 DNA reads as TGCAGCGTAGGGACAGGCCCTGAAGCTTTCTTT. It codes for CSVGTGPEAFF.

The V and J genes are TRBV7-9 and TRBJ2-5; 11 nucleotides line up with TRBD1. Losses at the gene ends were 0 bases for V and 0 bases for J; bases not matched to a gene: 3. This CDR3 spans 17 amino acids. The germline V gene has CDR1 SEHNR and CDR2 FQNEAQ (reference sequence). CDR3 bases: TGTGCCAGCAGCTTAGCGTGGGACAGGGGGTACCAAGAGACCCAGTACTTC. Protein sequence: CASSLAWDRGYQETQYF.

In this sample, this clonotype turned up many times. The chain joins TRBV12-3 or TRBV12-4 to TRBJ1-2; D might be TRBD1 (5 bases). The CDR3 covers 13 residues. With 6 bases removed from V and 8 bases from J, the gap between germline ends came to 16 bases. CDR3 sequence reads: CASRLTEISGYTF. The CDR3, as DNA: TGTGCCAGCAGGTTGACAGAGATTTCAGGCTACACCTTC.

This clonotype was seen only a few times. This rearrangement joins TRBV6-2 or TRBV6-3 to TRBJ2-1, with D hard to call. Trimming left V 4 bases short and J 3 bases short, with 4 bases between. The germline V gene has CDR1 MNHEY and CDR2 SVGEGT. This CDR3 is 12 amino acids long. Written as DNA, the CDR3 is TGTGCCAGCAGTTCACTCTACAATGAGCAGTTCTTC. The encoded protein is CASSSLYNEQFF.

This clonotype came up many times. The genes are TRBV6-2 or TRBV6-3 and TRBJ1-1; D gene ambiguous. V gave up 8 bases and J gave up 2 bases, with 18 bases separating them. CDR1 MNHEY and CDR2 SVGEGT come from the germline V gene. This CDR3 has 15 residues. The CDR3 DNA is TGTGCCAGCTGGCTTGGGCCTTTGGAAAACACTGAAGCTTTCTTT. Translated, it gives CASWLGPLENTEAFF.

This clonotype was counted many times. The chain recombines TRBV29-1 with TRBJ2-2, with a weak D call TRBD2 (5 bases). Germline CDR1 is SQVTM and CDR2 is ANQGSEA. Trimming took off 6 bases at V and 2 bases at J, with 10 bases between the two ends. CDR3 length: 13 amino acids. This CDR3 is CSVSGANTGELFF. CDR3 nucleotide sequence: TGCAGCGTCAGCGGCGCCAACACCGGGGAGCTGTTTTTT.

The rearrangement joins TRBV18 to TRBJ1-4, with D maybe TRBD1 (5 bases). The CDR3 has 17 residues. The V and J ends lost 3 bases and 0 bases respectively, with 14 bases between them. The germline gives CDR1 KGHSH, CDR2 LQKENI. For the CDR3, the DNA is TGTGCCAGCTCACCGCCGGGACGGAGTGCAACTAATGAAAAACTGTTTTTT. Its translation: CASSPPGRSATNEKLFF.

The table lists this clonotype with many counts. V and J are TRBV5-1 and TRBJ2-5, with 7 bases fitting TRBD2. The V gene end was trimmed by 6 bases and the J gene end by 5 bases; junction bases not matched to a gene: 13. CDR1 and CDR2 (germline): SGHRS, YFSETQ. There are 15 residues in the CDR3. The CDR3 region is CASTPGSGITETQYF. The CDR3 bases are TGCGCCAGCACCCCCGGAAGCGGGATCACGGAGACCCAGTACTTC.

This clonotype was recorded at least ten times. V gene TRBV7-2 combines with J gene TRBJ2-5; no definite D call. CDR1 and CDR2 from the germline V gene are SGHTA and FQGNSA. V was pared by 1 base and J by 4 bases, with 13 bases between. The CDR3 consists of 15 residues. The CDR3 sequence is CASSLDVQLGETQYF. Here the CDR3 DNA reads TGTGCCAGCAGCTTAGATGTCCAGTTGGGAGAGACCCAGTACTTC.

This clonotype has only a few counts. CDR3 in amino acids: CASSLGGDWTDTQYF. The CDR3 DNA is TGCGCCAGCAGCTTGGGGGGGGATTGGACAGATACGCAGTATTTT. This rearrangement joins TRBV5-1 to TRBJ2-3, with D tentatively TRBD2 (6 bases). From germline, CDR1 is SGHRS and CDR2 YFSETQ. CDR3 length: 15 residues. V lost 0 bases to trimming and J lost 3 bases, with 11 bases between them.

This clonotype was seen at least ten times. This chain joins TRBV28 and TRBJ1-6; D is unclear. V lost 3 bases to trimming and J lost 7 bases, with 16 bases between them. Germline CDR1 reads MDHEN; CDR2 reads SYDVKM. The CDR3 covers 16 residues. CDR3 sequence: CASSFGLRGANSPLHF. The CDR3 DNA follows: TGTGCCAGCAGTTTTGGGTTGCGGGGAGCGAATTCACCCCTCCACTTT.

This clonotype was seen ten or more times. This chain joins TRBV6-1 and TRBJ2-7, with D possibly called TRBD1 or TRBD2 (5 bases each). The CDR3 is 14 residues long. Trimming stripped 8 bases from V and 4 bases from J, with 18 bases between. Germline V gene lookup returns CDR1 MNHNS and CDR2 SASEGT. The CDR3 region has the DNA TGTGCCAGCTTTGGGACCGTGTGGGATTACGAGCAGTACTTC. It specifies CASFGTVWDYEQYF.

This clonotype was seen a handful of times. J is TRBJ2-7 and V is TRBV5-1; D possibly uses TRBD1 or TRBD2 (6 bases each). This CDR3 spans 15 amino acids. The V end lost 4 bases, the J end lost 1 base, and 15 bases lay between the germline ends. Germline CDR1 is SGHRS and CDR2 is YFSETQ. CDR3 region: CASSPQRRGSYEQYF. The CDR3 DNA sequence: TGCGCCAGCAGCCCCCAGCGGAGGGGGTCCTACGAGCAGTACTTC. The whole variable domain, remainder taken from reference TRBV5-1 and TRBJ2-7, is KAGVTQTPRYLIKTRGQQVTLSCSPISGHRSVSWYQQTPGQGLQFLFEYFSETQRNKGNFPGRFSGRQFSNSRSEMNVSTLELGDSALYLCASSPQRRGSYEQYFGPGTRLTVT.

This clonotype occurred many times. This chain joins TRBV12-3 or TRBV12-4 and TRBJ1-2; no clear D. The V and J ends lost 3 bases and 2 bases respectively, with 10 bases between them. CDR3 length equals 14 residues. As DNA, the CDR3 is TGTGCCAGCAGTTTGGACCGATCAAACTATGGCTACACCTTC. Encoded protein: CASSLDRSNYGYTF.

This clonotype was seen ten or more times. This chain links TRBV12-3 or TRBV12-4 with TRBJ1-4; D remains ambiguous. V was shortened by 2 bases and J by 5 bases, with 6 bases between the two germline ends. The CDR3 runs to 13 residues. CDR3 in amino acids: CASSLRVNEKLFF. The CDR3 region has the DNA TGTGCCAGCAGTTTACGGGTGAATGAAAAACTGTTTTTT.

This clonotype was counted only a few times. The chain couples TRBV20-1 to TRBJ2-1, with D unclear. This CDR3 region has 15 residues. Germline CDR1 reads DFQATT; CDR2 reads SNEGSKA (reference sequence). V lost 3 bases to trimming and J lost 7 bases, with 19 bases between them. This CDR3 reads CSARTLVGTWNEQFF. The CDR3 DNA follows: TGCAGTGCTAGGACCTTAGTGGGAACCTGGAATGAGCAGTTCTTC.

This chain joins TRBV21-1 and TRBJ2-7; the table names TRBD1, a call not compared with the DNA. TRBV21-1 is a listed pseudogene. The length of the CDR3 is 14 residues. CDR3 in amino acids: CASNGTGGLPEQYF. The CDR3 nucleotides are TGTGCCAGCAACGGGACAGGGGGACTACCCGAGCAGTACTTC.

This clonotype was seen repeatedly, ten times or more. The genes are TRBV20-1 and TRBJ2-3, with a tentative D call TRBD2 (5 bases). CDR3 length: 13 amino acids. CDR1 and CDR2 (germline): DFQATT, SNEGSKA (reference sequence). For the CDR3, the DNA is TGCAAGGCAGGAGGTCCTAGCACAGATACGCAGTATTTT. Translated: CKAGGPSTDTQYF.

The chain carries TRBV7-6 and TRBJ1-2, with D perhaps TRBD1 (5 bases). CDR1 is SGHVS, CDR2 FNYEAQ, per germline. The CDR3 covers 13 residues. V was trimmed by 5 bases and J by 6 bases, leaving 13 bases between them. CDR3 amino acids: CASSPLGGNGYTF. In DNA, the CDR3 is TGTGCCAGCAGCCCTTTGGGGGGAAATGGCTACACCTTC.

This clonotype was seen repeatedly, ten times or more. The V and J genes are TRBV25-1 and TRBJ2-5; D possibly corresponds to TRBD1 (6 bases). Trimming removed 4 bases at V and 1 base at J, with 10 bases between. This CDR3 comprises 14 residues. Germline V CDR1 and CDR2: MGHDK, SYGVNS. CDR3 nucleotides: TGTGCCAGCAGTGCCAACAGGGCCCAAGAGACCCAGTACTTC. It is translated as CASSANRAQETQYF.

V gene TRBV7-9 combines with J gene TRBJ2-5; perhaps TRBD1 as D (5 bases). Between the trimmed V and J ends, which lost 6 bases and 2 bases, there was a span of 13 bases. The CDR3 is made up of 14 amino acids. CDR1 SEHNR and CDR2 FQNEAQ come from the germline V gene (reference sequence). CDR3 bases: TGTGCCAGCAGGCAGACAGATATACAAGAGACCCAGTACTTC. Translation: CASRQTDIQETQYF.

This clonotype was seen ten or more times. This chain links TRBV6-2 or TRBV6-3 with TRBJ1-2; D ambiguous. The CDR3 has 16 amino acids. CDR1 is MNHEY, CDR2 SVGEGT, per germline. V was pared by 8 bases and J by 4 bases, with 23 bases between. CDR3 in DNA: TGTGCCAGCCGAACAGTGGAGGGCTTTTTGACCTATGGCTACACCTTC. It encodes CASRTVEGFLTYGYTF.

This clonotype was detected many times. V usage is TRBV9 and J usage is TRBJ2-2; D gene unclear. V lost 0 bases to trimming and J lost 6 bases, with 9 bases between them. Germline V gene sequence: CDR1 SGDLS, CDR2 YYNGEE. The CDR3 extends over 14 amino acids. This chain's CDR3 is CASSVEEHSGELFF. The CDR3 bases are TGTGCCAGCAGCGTAGAGGAACATTCCGGGGAGCTGTTTTTT.

This clonotype was seen ten or more times. The chain employs TRBV12-3 or TRBV12-4 and TRBJ1-6, with D tentatively TRBD1 (6 bases). This CDR3 contains 13 residues. Deletions cut 6 bases from V and 10 bases from J, with 13 bases between. The CDR3 loop is CASSSDSWSPLHF. The CDR3 DNA follows: TGTGCCAGCAGCTCGGACAGCTGGTCACCCCTCCACTTT.

The rearrangement uses TRBV27 and TRBJ2-7, with 7 positions matching TRBD1. The CDR3 sequence is 15 residues long. Unmatched junction bases numbered 10, after V lost 6 bases and J lost 2 bases. CDR1 MNHEY and CDR2 SMNVEV come from the germline V gene (reference sequence). CDR3 sequence reads: CASSPRTGAAYEQYF. CDR3 bases: TGTGCCAGCAGCCCTCGGACAGGAGCAGCCTACGAGCAGTACTTC.

This clonotype was detected many times. This chain links TRBV18 with TRBJ2-3; D gene ambiguous. The CDR3 runs 13 residues. V was shortened by 4 bases and J by 7 bases, with 12 bases between the two germline ends. Germline V gene data show CDR1 as KGHSH and CDR2 as LQKENI. The DNA of the CDR3 is TGTGCCAGCTCACGAGAACTCTGGAATACGCAGTATTTT. Its translation: CASSRELWNTQYF.

The rearrangement links TRBV7-3 to TRBJ2-2; the match to TRBD2 covers 7 bases. V was pared by 3 bases and J by 2 bases, with 3 bases of the junction left unmatched. Looked up from germline, CDR1 is SGHTA and CDR2 is FQGTGA. This CDR3 comprises 15 residues. CDR3 coding DNA: TGTGCCAGCAGCTTTGCGGGGGAAAACACCGGGGAGCTGTTTTTT. Encoded protein: CASSFAGENTGELFF. Using reference TRBV7-3 and TRBJ2-2 for the parts outside the CDR3, the full variable domain is GAGVSQTPSNKVTEKGKYVELRCDPISGHTALYWYRQSLGQGPEFLIYFQGTGAADDSGLPNDRFFAVRPEGSVSTLKIQRTERGDSAVYLCASSFAGENTGELFFGEGSRLTVL.